These T cell receptor beta chains were read from a single sample in a study of T cell repertoires in cytomegalovirus infection. TCRdb processed the reads anew with MiXCR; each CDR3 protein has one entry. Of under 200,000 distinct CDR3 sequences in the sample, about a sixth are singletons; the top ten hold approximately 19%. What was sequenced was CD8+ T cells from PBMCs. The receptors originated from a human donor in good health (CMV status not recorded). Some clones in this sample may be carry-over from other donors' samples. Both conserved end residues are part of each CDR3. The D gene is left open where the match is weak. Clone size appears in some rows only: once, few, many, or a class for an expanded clone.

CDR3aa	CDR3nt	abundance	d_gene	v_gene	j_gene
CASSEPTTEQYF	TGTGCCAGCAGCGAACCGACAACCGAGCAGTACTTC	.	.	TRBV7-6	TRBJ2-7
CASRDDRGLTEAFF	TGTGCCAGCAGGGATGACAGGGGGCTCACTGAAGCTTTCTTT	once	TRBD1	TRBV6-1	TRBJ1-1
CASSLIRRGEKKLFF	TGTGCCAGCAGTTTAATCCGGAGGGGGGAGAAAAAACTGTTTTTT	few	.	TRBV12-3/TRBV12-4	TRBJ1-4
CASSDSTGNQPQHF	TGTGCCAGCAGTGATTCGACAGGCAATCAGCCCCAGCATTTT	.	.	TRBV2	TRBJ1-5
CASSQFESSYNEQFF	TGTGCCAGCAGCCAATTTGAGAGCTCCTACAATGAGCAGTTCTTC	.	.	TRBV6-2/TRBV6-3	TRBJ2-1
CASSFPGLAGAHEQYF	TGTGCCAGCAGCTTTCCCGGACTAGCGGGAGCCCACGAGCAGTACTTC	few	TRBD2	TRBV7-9	TRBJ2-7
CASSDTYKSSYEQYF	TGTGCCAGCAGTGACACTTACAAGAGCTCCTACGAGCAGTACTTC	.	.	TRBV6-4	TRBJ2-7
CSAGRTYNEQFF	TGCAGTGCTGGGAGGACCTACAATGAGCAGTTCTTC	few	.	TRBV20-1	TRBJ2-1
CSARSPGQGAHEQYF	TGCAGTGCTAGATCGCCGGGACAGGGCGCTCACGAGCAGTACTTC	many	TRBD1	TRBV20-1	TRBJ2-7
CASSYVTSLDEQFF	TGTGCCAGCAGTTACGTTACTAGCCTTGATGAGCAGTTCTTC	.	.	TRBV6-2/TRBV6-3	TRBJ2-1
CASSPYGARGYGYTF	TGTGCCAGCAGCCCATATGGGGCCAGGGGCTATGGCTACACCTTC	.	.	TRBV7-2	TRBJ1-2
CASGEVGRAYNEQFF	TGTGCCAGCGGGGAAGTTGGGAGGGCCTACAATGAGCAGTTCTTC	.	TRBD2	TRBV6-2/TRBV6-3	TRBJ2-1
CSVEGQDYEQYF	TGCAGCGTTGAGGGTCAGGACTACGAGCAGTACTTC	.	.	TRBV29-1	TRBJ2-7
CASSAGQGARGAFF	TGTGCCAGCAGCGCAGGACAGGGGGCTCGAGGGGCTTTCTTT	medium-sized	TRBD1	TRBV7-9	TRBJ1-1
CASSSGDRGKTGELFF	TGTGCCAGCAGCTCCGGGGACAGAGGAAAAACCGGGGAGCTGTTTTTT	few	TRBD1	TRBV7-9	TRBJ2-2
CASVSTQYF	TGTGCCAGTGTATCAACGCAGTATTTT	few	.	TRBV2	TRBJ2-3
CASSLTGGLAEAFF	TGTGCCAGCAGCCTCACAGGGGGCTTGGCTGAAGCTTTCTTT	.	TRBD1	TRBV7-9	TRBJ1-1
CATPHPRADDNEQFF	TGTGCCACGCCTCATCCTCGGGCTGACGACAATGAGCAGTTCTTC	.	.	TRBV6-4	TRBJ2-1
CGSGQGPYEQYF	TGTGGATCAGGGCAGGGTCCCTACGAGCAGTACTTC	few	.	TRBV28	TRBJ2-7
CASSLAAGRENTEAFF	TGTGCCAGCAGCTTGGCGGCTGGACGTGAGAACACTGAAGCTTTCTTT	few	.	TRBV5-6	TRBJ1-1
CASSPRTSGRLDTQYF	TGTGCCAGCAGTCCTCGAACTAGCGGGAGGCTTGATACGCAGTATTTT	.	TRBD2	TRBV28	TRBJ2-3
CASTMGGSINQPQHF	TGTGCCAGCACCATGGGAGGGTCTATTAATCAGCCCCAGCATTTT	many	.	TRBV7-8	TRBJ1-5
CASSPGQESSYNSPLHF	TGTGCCAGCAGCCCGGGACAGGAGAGCTCCTATAATTCACCCCTCCACTTT	few	TRBD1	TRBV6-2/TRBV6-3	TRBJ1-6
CSVKAGATEAFF	TGCAGCGTAAAAGCGGGGGCCACTGAAGCTTTCTTT	once	.	TRBV29-1	TRBJ1-1
CASSSQAGSGNEKLFF	TGTGCCAGCAGCTCCCAGGCGGGGAGTGGTAATGAAAAACTGTTTTTT	.	.	TRBV7-6	TRBJ1-4
CASSVDRDRANYGYTF	TGTGCCAGCAGCGTCGACCGCGACAGAGCTAACTATGGCTACACCTTC	.	.	TRBV9	TRBJ1-2